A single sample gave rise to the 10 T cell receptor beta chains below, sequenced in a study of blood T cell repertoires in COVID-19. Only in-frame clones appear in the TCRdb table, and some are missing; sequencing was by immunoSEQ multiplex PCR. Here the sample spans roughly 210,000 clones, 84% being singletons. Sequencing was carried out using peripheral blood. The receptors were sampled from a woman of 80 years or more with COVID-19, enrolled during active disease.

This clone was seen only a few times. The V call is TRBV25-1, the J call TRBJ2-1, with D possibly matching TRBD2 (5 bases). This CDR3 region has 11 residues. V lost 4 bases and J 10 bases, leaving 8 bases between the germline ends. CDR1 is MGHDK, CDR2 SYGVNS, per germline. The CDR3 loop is CASSGGREQFF. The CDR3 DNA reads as TGTGCCAGCAGTGGAGGGCGCGAGCAGTTCTTC.

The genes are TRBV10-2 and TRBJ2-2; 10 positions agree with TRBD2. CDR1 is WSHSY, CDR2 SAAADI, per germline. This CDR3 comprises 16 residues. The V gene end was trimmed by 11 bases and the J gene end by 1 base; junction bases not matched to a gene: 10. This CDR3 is CAVQRGGNLNTGELFF. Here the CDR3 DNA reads TGCGCCGTCCAGCGGGGGGGAAACTTGAACACCGGGGAGCTGTTTTTT.

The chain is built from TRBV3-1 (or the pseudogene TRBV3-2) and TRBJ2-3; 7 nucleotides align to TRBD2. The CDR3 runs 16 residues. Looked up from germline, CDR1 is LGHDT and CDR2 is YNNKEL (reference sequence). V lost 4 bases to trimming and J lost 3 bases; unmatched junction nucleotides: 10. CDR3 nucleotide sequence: TGTGCCAGCAGCCGAAGACTAGCTAGTTCTACAGATACGCAGTATTTT. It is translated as CASSRRLASSTDTQYF.

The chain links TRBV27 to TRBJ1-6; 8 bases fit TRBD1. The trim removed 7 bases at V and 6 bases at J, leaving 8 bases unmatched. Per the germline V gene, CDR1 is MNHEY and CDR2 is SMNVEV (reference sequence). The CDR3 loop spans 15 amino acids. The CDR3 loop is CASNQNRGSNSPLHF. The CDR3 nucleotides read TGTGCCAGCAACCAAAACAGGGGGTCTAATTCACCCCTCCACTTT.

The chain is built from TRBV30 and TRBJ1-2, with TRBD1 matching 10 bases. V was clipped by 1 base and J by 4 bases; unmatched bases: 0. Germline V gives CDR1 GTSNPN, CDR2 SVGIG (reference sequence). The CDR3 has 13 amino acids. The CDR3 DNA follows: TGTGCCTGGAGTGGGACAGGGGGCTATGGCTACACCTTC. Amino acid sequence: CAWSGTGGYGYTF.

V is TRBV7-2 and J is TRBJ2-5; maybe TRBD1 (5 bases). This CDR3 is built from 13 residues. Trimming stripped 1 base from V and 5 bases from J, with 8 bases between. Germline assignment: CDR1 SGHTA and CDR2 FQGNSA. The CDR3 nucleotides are TGTGCCAGCAGCTTAGTAGGGGCCGAGACCCAGTACTTC. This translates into CASSLVGAETQYF. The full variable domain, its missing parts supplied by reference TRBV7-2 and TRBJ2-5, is GAGVSQSPSNKVTEKGKDVELRCDPISGHTALYWYRQSLGQGLEFLIYFQGNSAPDKSGLPSDRFSAERTGGSVSTLTIQRTQQEDSAVYLCASSLVGAETQYFGPGTRLLVL.

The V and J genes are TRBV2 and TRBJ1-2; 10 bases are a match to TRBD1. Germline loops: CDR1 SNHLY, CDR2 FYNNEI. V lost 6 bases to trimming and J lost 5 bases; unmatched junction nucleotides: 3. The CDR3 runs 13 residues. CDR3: CASSPGQGYGYTF. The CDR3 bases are TGTGCCAGCAGCCCGGGACAGGGGTATGGCTACACCTTC.

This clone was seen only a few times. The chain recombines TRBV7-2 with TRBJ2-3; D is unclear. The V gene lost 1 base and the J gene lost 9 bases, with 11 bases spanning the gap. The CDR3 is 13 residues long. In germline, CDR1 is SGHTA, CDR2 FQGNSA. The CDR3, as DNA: TGTGCCAGCAGCTTAGGGCTAGTTGACACGCAGTATTTT. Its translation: CASSLGLVDTQYF.

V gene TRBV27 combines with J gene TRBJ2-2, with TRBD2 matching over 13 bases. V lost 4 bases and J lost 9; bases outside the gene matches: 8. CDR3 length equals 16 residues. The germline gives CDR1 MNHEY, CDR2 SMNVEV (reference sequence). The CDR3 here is CASSSETSGGPRELFF. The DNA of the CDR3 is TGTGCCAGCAGTTCCGAGACTAGCGGGGGGCCCAGGGAGCTGTTTTTT.

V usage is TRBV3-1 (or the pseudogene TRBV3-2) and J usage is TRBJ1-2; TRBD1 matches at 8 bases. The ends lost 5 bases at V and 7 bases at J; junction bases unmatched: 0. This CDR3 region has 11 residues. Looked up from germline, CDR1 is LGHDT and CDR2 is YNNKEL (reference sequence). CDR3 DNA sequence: TGTGCCAGCAGCGACAGGGGTGGCTACACCTTC. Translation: CASSDRGGYTF.